Described below is a single TCR beta chain sequence and its context. Per the original methods: Estimation of nucleated cell counts was performed using reference gene primer amplification. Repertoires were generated with immunoSEQ multiplex PCR, while TCRdb's copy carries only in-frame clones and drops some. The DNA was the basis for D and trimming; V, J and clone size are from that table. The repertoire holds roughly 240,000 clones, with 80% to 90% as singletons. Participants in the exposed group had met a COVID-19 case in the 2 weeks before joining the study. These data originate in a study of blood T cell repertoires in COVID-19. J lost 2 bases, V lost 4 bases, and 9 bases had no gene match. This CDR3 is 16 amino acids long. The germline gives CDR1 SGHRS, CDR2 YFSETQ.

What was sequenced was PBMCs or T cells enriched from blood (not recorded which). This TCR came from a woman aged 40-49 years who had been exposed to COVID-19. This rearrangement joins TRBV5-1 to TRBJ1-3, with 7 bases lining up with TRBD1. Here the CDR3 DNA reads TGCGCCAGCAGCCGACACGACAGGGAAGCTGGAAACACCATATATTTT. Its protein product is CASSRHDREAGNTIYF.